Presented here are 20 T cell receptor beta chains from one specimen sequenced in a study of blood T cells in healthy people across ages (dated by TCRdb to the mid-2010s). Library preparation was by 5' RACE. Sequencing relied on an Illumina HiSeq 2500. A second roughly 7 to 11 cycle PCR used a sample-barcoded 5' primer and a J-beta primer mix. TCRdb passed the public sequencing reads through fastp at Q25 and MiXCR, retaining productive beta sequences. Here each entry gathers all rows of one CDR3 protein and keeps the most common genes and DNA. In this sample the table shows about 930,000 distinct CDR3 sequences, 29% of which occur a single time. In total, the top ten clones hold roughly 10% of the sample. This same sample was also taken into another study, of T cells of mothers and their children.

Sequencing was done on a sample of blood. These receptors all come from a woman aged 40-49 years in good health.

This clonotype was seen many times. DNA for the CDR3: TGTGCCAGCAGTGATCTTGGGACTAGTCAATCCGAGCAGTACTTC. Protein sequence: CASSDLGTSQSEQYF. The V and J genes are TRBV12-3 or TRBV12-4 and TRBJ2-7, with 8 bases that match TRBD2. The length of the CDR3 is 15 residues. Trimming removed 5 bases from V and 6 bases from J; junction bases left unmatched: 12.

This clonotype was seen only a few times. CDR3 amino acids: CASSHRGGTEAFF. The CDR3 region has the DNA TGTGCCAGCAGCCACCGAGGGGGCACTGAAGCTTTCTTT. The chain links TRBV3-1 to TRBJ1-1; tentatively, D is TRBD1 (6 bases). V dropped 3 bases and J dropped 4 bases, with 9 bases sitting between them. Germline V CDR1 and CDR2: LGHDT, YNNKEL (reference sequence). The CDR3 covers 13 residues. Supplemented by reference TRBV3-1 and TRBJ1-1, the full variable domain reads DTAVSQTPKYLVTQMGNDKSIKCEQNLGHDTMYWYKQDSKKFLKIMFSYNNKELIINETVPNRFSPKSPDKAHLNLHINSLELGDSAVYFCASSHRGGTEAFFGQGTRLTVV.

In this sample, this clonotype turned up a few times. This chain links TRBV27 with TRBJ1-1; D remains ambiguous. V lost 3 bases to trimming and J lost 1 base, with 9 bases between them. Germline CDR1 and CDR2: MNHEY and SMNVEV (reference sequence). The CDR3 is 14 amino acids. The CDR3 coding sequence is TGTGCCAGCAGTTTCTTCCAGACGAACACTGAAGCTTTCTTT. Translated: CASSFFQTNTEAFF.

As regards this clonotype: This may stem from a read error, because a much larger clone lies one nucleotide away. J is TRBJ2-7 and V is TRBV5-1; tentatively, D is TRBD1 (6 bases). Trimming took off 8 bases at V and 4 bases at J, with 10 bases between the two ends. The CDR3 consists of 11 residues. CDR1 and CDR2 from the germline V gene are SGHRS and YFSETQ. The CDR3 DNA reads TGCGCCAGAAGACAGGAGTACGAGCAGTACTTC. It specifies CARRQEYEQYF.

The chain couples TRBV5-5 to TRBJ1-1; D might be TRBD1 (5 bases). This CDR3 is built from 17 residues. Germline assignment: CDR1 SGHKS and CDR2 YYEKEE (reference sequence). Trimming took 0 bases from V and 0 from J, leaving 15 bases between them. CDR3 amino acids: CASSLVGGGTMNTEAFF. The CDR3 region has the DNA TGTGCCAGCAGCTTGGTGGGCGGGGGGACTATGAACACTGAAGCTTTCTTT.

This clonotype was found a few times. The genes are TRBV29-1 and TRBJ1-4; weak D call: TRBD1 (6 bases). V dropped 4 bases and J dropped 7 bases, with 13 bases sitting between them. The V gene's germline CDR1 is SQVTM and CDR2 ANQGSEA. The CDR3 contains 13 residues. The CDR3 coding sequence is TGCAGCGTTGCACAGGGTCCTGGTGAAAAACTGTTTTTT. Translation: CSVAQGPGEKLFF.

This chain links TRBV4-2 with TRBJ2-7; unclear D gene. Matching the DNA end better, TRBJ2-5 makes the J call doubtful. The CDR3 totals 13 residues. Germline-derived CDR1 and CDR2 are LGHNA and YNFKEQ. The CDR3 coding sequence is TGTGCCAGCAGCCAAGATCTCGAAGAGACCCAGTACTTC. Protein sequence: CASSQDLEETQYF.

This clonotype was detected a few times. A read error is possible here, since a much larger clone lies one base away. The chain combines TRBV20-1 with TRBJ2-1; D call uncertain. This CDR3 has 12 amino acids. The germline CDR1 and CDR2 sequences are DFQATT and SNEGSKA (reference sequence). The V end lost 3 bases, the J end lost 8 bases, and 11 bases lay between the germline ends. The CDR3 is CSASLVRDEQFF. The CDR3 region has the DNA TGCAGTGCTAGCCTAGTCCGCGATGAGCAGTTCTTC.

The chain is built from TRBV2 and TRBJ2-1; a weak D match, TRBD1 (5 bases). V shed 6 bases and J shed 4 bases, with 16 bases lying between them. The CDR3 is made up of 15 amino acids. Germline lookup yields CDR1 SNHLY and CDR2 FYNNEI. CDR3 protein: CASRVQEIIYNEQFF. DNA for the CDR3: TGTGCCAGCAGGGTACAGGAGATTATTTACAATGAGCAGTTCTTC.

This clonotype has at least ten counts. V gene TRBV18 combines with J gene TRBJ2-5, with D possibly being TRBD1 (6 bases). Germline CDR1 reads KGHSH; CDR2 reads LQKENI. V lost 2 bases, J lost 5 bases, and 15 bases lay in between. This CDR3 region has 15 residues. The CDR3 reads CASSPVNGRGETQYF. The CDR3 nucleotides are TGTGCCAGCTCACCAGTAAACGGCAGGGGTGAGACCCAGTACTTC. Combining the CDR3 with reference TRBV18 and TRBJ2-5 gives the whole variable domain NAGVMQNPRHLVRRRGQEARLRCSPMKGHSHVYWYRQLPEEGLKFMVYLQKENIIDESGMPKERFSAEFPKEGPSILRIQQVVRGDSAAYFCASSPVNGRGETQYFGPGTRLLVL.

The chain carries TRBV28 and TRBJ2-4, with 7 bases lining up with TRBD1. The J call is in doubt because the DNA end fits TRBJ2-7 better. Germline CDR1 MDHEN, CDR2 SYDVKM. The CDR3 extends over 14 amino acids. CDR3 in DNA: TGTGCCACCTACGACCGGGGACAGTCCAACGAGCAGTACTTC. Protein product: CATYDRGQSNEQYF.

This clonotype has a handful of counts. The rearrangement joins TRBV6-2 or TRBV6-3 to TRBJ1-2; D call uncertain. Trimming took off 2 bases at V and 0 bases at J, with 10 bases between the two ends. Germline V gene lookup returns CDR1 MNHEY and CDR2 SVGEGT. The CDR3 totals 15 residues. CDR3 residues: CASSYRWEPNYGYTF. The CDR3 DNA is TGTGCCAGCAGTTACAGGTGGGAACCTAACTATGGCTACACCTTC.

This rearrangement joins TRBV20-1 to TRBJ2-7; tentatively, D is TRBD2 (6 bases). Trimming took off 5 bases at V and 4 bases at J, with 18 bases between the two ends. Per the germline V gene, CDR1 is DFQATT and CDR2 is SNEGSKA (reference sequence). The CDR3 consists of 14 residues. For the CDR3, the DNA is TGCAGTGCTTCCCCCTCTAGCGAGGAATACGAGCAGTACTTC. Translated, it gives CSASPSSEEYEQYF.

CDR3 protein: CASSLASTGMSTEAFF. CDR3 bases: TGCGCCAGCAGCTTGGCCTCGACAGGGATGAGCACTGAAGCTTTCTTT. This rearrangement joins TRBV5-1 to TRBJ1-1; the match to TRBD1 covers 7 bases. Losses at the gene ends were 0 bases for V and 4 bases for J; bases not matched to a gene: 9. The germline CDR1 and CDR2 sequences are SGHRS and YFSETQ. The length of the CDR3 is 16 residues.

The rearrangement uses TRBV27 and TRBJ2-7; 10 bases are shared with TRBD1. CDR1 MNHEY and CDR2 SMNVEV come from the germline V gene (reference sequence). J was trimmed by 6 bases and V by 0 bases; bases with no gene match: 17. The CDR3 contains 19 residues. For the CDR3, the DNA is TGTGCCAGCAGTTTATCGATAATTCTACGGGACAGGGGAAAAGGCGAGCAGTACTTC. This encodes CASSLSIILRDRGKGEQYF.

Concerning this clonotype: At one of its ends the junction is not consistent with the germline gene, which may arise from a read error. The chain is built from TRBV7-7 and TRBJ2-2; tentative D call: TRBD2 (5 bases). Germline values: CDR1 SSHAT, CDR2 FNYEAQ (reference sequence). The length of the CDR3 is 14 residues. CDR3 region: CASSFGMNTGELFF. The DNA for the CDR3 is TGTGCTAGCAGCTTCGGGATGAACACCGGGGAGCTGTTTTTT.

This clonotype has ten or more counts. The chain joins TRBV29-1 to TRBJ1-2; 10 bases agree with TRBD1. V lost 7 bases and J lost 0; bases outside the gene matches: 11. The germline gives CDR1 SQVTM, CDR2 ANQGSEA. There are 16 residues in the CDR3. The chain's CDR3 is CSAQRDRGPANYGYTF. The CDR3 DNA sequence: TGCAGCGCCCAGCGGGACAGGGGACCAGCTAACTATGGCTACACCTTC.

This clonotype was seen only a few times. This chain joins TRBV6-6 and TRBJ2-1; 7 positions match TRBD1. Germline lookup yields CDR1 MNHNY and CDR2 SVGAGI (reference sequence). The CDR3 runs to 15 residues. V lost 4 bases, J lost 3 bases, and 6 bases stayed unmatched. This CDR3 reads CASSSPGTDYNEQFF. The CDR3 DNA sequence: TGTGCCAGCAGTTCTCCCGGGACAGACTACAATGAGCAGTTCTTC.

This clonotype was counted only a few times. At one of its ends the junction is not consistent with the germline gene, which may arise from a read error. The V gene is TRBV12-3 or TRBV12-4, the J gene TRBJ2-7, with 9 bases fitting TRBD1. This CDR3 contains 14 residues. As DNA, the CDR3 is TGTGCCCGCAGCCCCATAAGACAGGGGGGAGAGCAGTACTTC. Translation: CARSPIRQGGEQYF.

V is TRBV4-2 and J is TRBJ2-7; 10 nucleotides match TRBD2. The DNA end is more similar to TRBJ2-4, so the J call may be wrong. This CDR3 is 14 amino acids long. The germline CDR1 and CDR2 sequences are LGHNA and YNFKEQ. This chain's CDR3 is CASSQAGTSDIQYF. Written as DNA, the CDR3 is TGTGCCAGCAGCCAAGCCGGGACTAGCGACATTCAGTACTTC.